One and the same sample provided the 8 T cell receptor beta chains below, sequenced in a study of cytomegalovirus exposure and HLA in healthy donors. Primers included in the PCR were 60 Vbeta and 13 Jbeta primers. Profiled with immunoSEQ multiplex PCR; TCRdb holds only in-frame clones, not every one. The data contain roughly 200,000 clones, roughly 72% of them singletons. The sample comprised PBMCs. The receptors come from a man under 40 in good health and CMV-seronegative.

The sample holds a few counts of this clone. DNA of the CDR3: TGCGCCAGCAGCCAAGCTTACTTGGCGGGAGATGAGCAGTTCTTC. Translating it yields CASSQAYLAGDEQFF. The chain carries TRBV4-1 and TRBJ2-1, with 7 bases lining up with TRBD2. The CDR3 is 15 amino acids. V lost 1 base, J lost 8 bases, and 8 bases stayed unmatched. Germline V gene sequence: CDR1 MGHRA, CDR2 YSYEKL.

This clone was counted a few times. This chain uses TRBV12-2 with TRBJ2-1; the table's D call, TRBD2, has no DNA check behind it. TRBV12-2 corresponds to a pseudogene. The length of the CDR3 is 19 residues. In DNA form, the CDR3 reads TGTGCAAGTCGCTCCTCCCGTCCACCCCTAGCGGGACATAACAATGAGCAGTTCTTC. Amino acid sequence: CASRSSRPPLAGHNNEQFF.

This chain links TRBV5-1 with TRBJ1-2; D uncertain. The CDR3 contains 13 residues. V was shortened by 4 bases and J by 7 bases, with 14 bases between the two germline ends. Per the germline V gene, CDR1 is SGHRS and CDR2 is YFSETQ. The CDR3 region has the DNA TGCGCCAGCAGCATAGGGTCGGCGGGTGGCTACACCTTC. The encoded protein is CASSIGSAGGYTF.

The chain joins TRBV7-6 to TRBJ2-3, with TRBD1 matching 7 bases. CDR1 is SGHVS and CDR2 is FNYEAQ in the germline V gene. There are 16 residues in the CDR3. V trimming: 0 bases; J trimming: 2 bases; junction bases outside the gene matches: 5. CDR3 loop: CASSLAPTGNTDTQYF. The CDR3 DNA follows: TGTGCCAGCAGCTTAGCACCGACAGGGAACACAGATACGCAGTATTTT.

Concerning this clone itself: The same CDR3 is also encoded by other DNA sequences in this sample. V gene TRBV5-4 combines with J gene TRBJ2-4, with D hard to call. Trimming pared 2 bases from V and 5 bases from J, leaving 11 bases between. Germline V CDR1 and CDR2: SGHNT, YYREEE (reference sequence). This CDR3 comprises 14 residues. The CDR3 loop is CASSFGPGENIQYF. The CDR3 region has the DNA TGTGCCAGCAGCTTTGGGCCTGGTGAAAACATTCAGTACTTC.

This chain connects TRBV28 to TRBJ1-4; 12 bases fit TRBD1. Germline assignment: CDR1 MDHEN and CDR2 SYDVKM. J gave up 2 bases and V 6 bases, and 7 bases lay outside the gene matches. The CDR3 is 17 residues long. This chain's CDR3 is CASRVGTGGSTNEKLFF. CDR3 nucleotides: TGTGCCAGCAGGGTTGGGACAGGGGGCAGTACTAATGAAAAACTGTTTTTT.

The chain links TRBV25-1 to TRBJ2-7; a possible D gene is TRBD1 (6 bases). Germline V gene lookup returns CDR1 MGHDK and CDR2 SYGVNS. CDR3 length: 14 residues. The V and J ends lost 4 bases and 7 bases respectively, with 17 bases between them. The CDR3 spells CASSAQGEVGEQYF. CDR3 nucleotide sequence: TGTGCCAGCAGTGCACAGGGAGAGGTAGGGGAGCAGTACTTC.

The sample holds a few counts of this clone. This sequence joins TRBV9 and TRBJ1-3; D is ambiguous. Looked up from germline, CDR1 is SGDLS and CDR2 is YYNGEE. The CDR3 has 14 amino acids. Between the trimmed V and J ends, which lost 0 bases and 2 bases, there was a span of 6 bases. CDR3 nucleotide sequence: TGTGCCAGCAGCGTAGATCTTGCTGGAAACACCATATATTTT. Protein product: CASSVDLAGNTIYF.